The entry that follows covers one TCR beta chain sequence. Its target is not known. This sample was taken from a study of T cells in tuberculosis. Study-wide context: In South Africa, adults with active tuberculosis were compared with IGRA-negative and latently infected IGRA-positive adolescents.

Profiling relied on immunoSEQ multiplex PCR, and the TCRdb table lists in-frame clones only, not all of them. The sample lists under 40,000 clones; over 85% were seen once. After removal of 2 bases from V and 6 bases from J, the junction contained 5 bases not matched to a gene. The CDR3 is made up of 14 amino acids. CDR1 is MNHEY, CDR2 SVGAGI, per germline. Findings of the study overall: Active tuberculosis alpha repertoires lay closer to GMM-specific TCRs than controls'.

The chain is built from TRBV6-5 and TRBJ2-7, with 9 bases identical to TRBD1. The sample comprised PBMCs. This receptor was identified in a donor under 30 with latent tuberculosis or without tuberculosis infection. This CDR3 is CASSYGGQGSEQYF. As DNA, the CDR3 is TGTGCCAGCAGTTACGGGGGACAGGGATCCGAGCAGTACTTC.